This T cell receptor beta chain came from a study of cytomegalovirus exposure and HLA in healthy donors. Whole-study findings and limits: Later analysis suggested links between common viral pathogens and several top significant clusters.

This CDR3 has 15 residues. The V and J ends lost 4 bases and 7 bases respectively, with 16 bases between them. CDR1 MGHRA and CDR2 YSYEKL come from the germline V gene. Researchers ran the PCR with 60 Vbeta and 13 Jbeta primers. Under the authors' procedure: About 80 million unique TCR beta chains, roughly 11 million of them shared, were counted by a later analysis. Here immunoSEQ multiplex PCR was the method, and the copy in TCRdb shows in-frame clones only, minus some. D and trimming were read from the DNA, whereas the V and J calls and clone size are those reported in that table. Of approximately 120,000 clones listed, about three quarters are singletons. Only a few counts were recorded for this clone. The antigen remains undetermined.

This chain links TRBV4-1 with TRBJ1-4; weak D call: TRBD1 (6 bases). The sequencing input was PBMCs. This clonotype was obtained from a woman aged 30 to 39 in good health and CMV-seronegative. This chain's CDR3 is CASSRPQGLVEKLFF. The CDR3 DNA follows: TGCGCCAGCAGCCGGCCACAGGGATTGGTTGAAAAACTGTTTTTT.